This TCR beta chain was sequenced during a study of blood T cell repertoires in COVID-19 (TCRdb year 2020). For the wider study: Collaborator samples came from the United States, Italy and Spain and covered acute and convalescent phases of COVID-19. The prospective study material was composed of cDNA or gDNA derived from T cells, B-cell-depleted T cells, or PBMCs. Deeply sampled blood TCRbeta repertoires from subjects exposed to, actively infected with, or recovered from COVID-19 were included in the dataset. The repertoires were released in a freely available public database meant as a resource for research on the immune response to SARS-CoV-2. The samples were drawn from the first 160 participants of the ongoing ImmuneRACE study and from over a thousand subjects provided by 6 global collaborators. Nearly every sample came with metadata listing a de-identified subject ID, COVID-19 status, age in years and sex. HLA class I and class II types, where available, came from metadata supplied by the sample provider rather than from assay-based typing. General findings and caveats noted by the study authors: The quantity of clinical and demographic metadata differed by source and by participant and was supplied without curation.

The immunoSEQ Assay, a bias-controlled multiplex PCR, was used to amplify TCRbeta CDR3 regions from genomic DNA. The paper's processing steps were these. The number of nucleated cells in each sample was estimated from the amplification of reference gene primers within the assay. To quantify the absolute abundance of each unique TCRbeta CDR3 rearrangement, sequence reads were collapsed and filtered. For each sample, productive Simpson clonality was calculated as the square root of Simpson's diversity index over productive rearrangements. The immuneACCESS repertoire file appears here via TCRdb, limited to in-frame rearrangements. These files lack a portion of the clones; in checked studies, under half of the deficit traces to unresolved V genes, and the cause of the others is not known. V, J and clone size derive from that table, while D and trimming were established from the DNA sequence. This sample has roughly 250,000 clones in its table, and about 86% of those were observed once. More than 6.5% of the sample goes to the ten largest clones.

The collaborating institutions used their own protocols to collect whole blood in K2EDTA tubes. For TCRbeta analysis, collaborators shipped samples in one of three forms: frozen whole blood, isolated PBMCs, or DNA extracted from either of those sample types. V is pruned by 0 bases and J by 2 bases, leaving 3 bases of the junction without a gene match. CDR1 is given as LGHNA and CDR2 as YSLEER, both from the germline V gene. The CDR3 starts with the cysteine, ends with the phenylalanine, and has 16 residues. The read is trimmed to its CDR3 DNA, 48 bases read in frame from base 1. Notes on this clone: The clone's antigen remains unknown. Base qualities are not recorded, but no much larger clone differs from it by a single base.

Sequencing input: peripheral blood. This TCR derives from a man aged 40-49 years with active or convalescent COVID-19. The V gene is TRBV4-3 and the J gene is TRBJ2-7; a stretch of 11 junction bases matches TRBD2. The nucleotides read TGCGCCAGCAGCCAAGAGACTAGCGGGACTGCCTACGAGCAGTACTTC. This gives the protein CASSQETSGTAYEQYF.